The 8 T cell receptor beta chains reported below all come from one sample, sequenced in a study of CD8+ T cells in alopecia areata. Following RNA extraction, reverse transcription yielded cDNA that acted as the sequencing template. Sequencing was performed with immunoSEQ multiplex PCR; in TCRdb, only in-frame clones are kept and a portion is missing. The repertoire holds some 200,000 clones, with 50% to 60% as singletons. Treatment reported: oral pan-JAK inhibitor, 5-10 mg twice daily. The specimen comprised CD4+ T cells sorted from blood, sampled at week 4, from a patient treated with tofacitinib. The receptor set was obtained from a human donor with alopecia areata.

As to this clone: Additional DNA sequences in this sample encode the identical CDR3. The gene calls are TRBV29-1 and TRBJ2-7; no clear D gene. The V end lost 4 bases, the J end lost 0 bases, and 10 bases lay between the germline ends. This CDR3 is 13 amino acids long. CDR1 SQVTM and CDR2 ANQGSEA come from the germline V gene. CDR3: CSVGPRLSYEQYF. The CDR3 nucleotides read TGCAGCGTTGGTCCTAGACTCTCCTACGAGCAGTACTTC.

The chain has TRBV27 and TRBJ1-5, with no clear D. Germline values: CDR1 MNHEY, CDR2 SMNVEV (reference sequence). The CDR3 runs 12 residues. The V gene lost 6 bases and the J gene lost 5 bases, with 8 bases spanning the gap. CDR3 protein: CASRARDQPQHF. For the CDR3, the DNA is TGTGCCAGCAGAGCTCGGGATCAGCCCCAGCATTTT.

The sample holds a few counts of this clone. V and J are TRBV18 and TRBJ1-2; 7 bases are shared with TRBD1. CDR1 is KGHSH and CDR2 is LQKENI in the germline V gene. The CDR3 spans 15 residues. The junction had 5 bases not matched to a gene; V was cut back by 0 bases and J by 4 bases. This CDR3 reads CASSPPSRGLYGYTF. CDR3 DNA sequence: TGTGCCAGCTCACCACCGAGTAGGGGGCTCTATGGCTACACCTTC.

This clone was counted once. The gene calls are TRBV25-1 and TRBJ1-1; D may be TRBD1 (5 bases). The CDR3 has 16 residues. Between the trimmed V and J ends, which lost 6 bases and 1 base, there was a span of 18 bases. Germline V CDR1 and CDR2: MGHDK, SYGVNS. The CDR3 loop reads CASSDLTSGANTEAFF. The CDR3 coding sequence is TGTGCCAGCAGCGACCTCACATCCGGGGCGAACACTGAAGCTTTCTTT. Full variable domain (missing parts from reference TRBV25-1 and TRBJ1-1): EADIYQTPRYLVIGTGKKITLECSQTMGHDKMYWYQQDPGMELHLIHYSYGVNSTEKGDLSSESTVSRIRTEHFPLTLESARPSHTSQYLCASSDLTSGANTEAFFGQGTRLTVV.

This clone was seen a handful of times. The chain employs TRBV4-1 and TRBJ2-5; D may be TRBD1 (6 bases). Germline loops: CDR1 MGHRA, CDR2 YSYEKL. This CDR3 has 13 residues. The germline V and J ends were trimmed by 3 bases and 5 bases, with 10 bases remaining between them. CDR3: CASSQTTGETQYF. The CDR3 bases are TGCGCCAGCAGCCAGACCACAGGGGAGACCCAGTACTTC.

V usage is TRBV7-3 and J usage is TRBJ1-4; D unresolved. The germline V gene encodes CDR1 SGHTA and CDR2 FQGTGA. The CDR3 totals 12 residues. V was pared by 7 bases and J by 7 bases, with 10 bases between. CDR3 amino acids: CASNFRGEKLFF. DNA of the CDR3: TGTGCCAGCAACTTCCGCGGTGAAAAACTGTTTTTT.

The chain is built from TRBV28 and TRBJ2-7; TRBD1 might be the D (5 bases). Trimming shortened V by 5 bases and J by 2 bases, and 16 bases separated the two germline ends. Germline V gene data show CDR1 as MDHEN and CDR2 as SYDVKM. The CDR3 contains 15 residues. Here the CDR3 reads CASSLARVPPYEQYF. CDR3 bases: TGTGCCAGCAGTCTTGCCAGGGTTCCCCCCTACGAGCAGTACTTC.

The chain links TRBV29-1 to TRBJ2-5; 12 nucleotides agree with TRBD2. The trim removed 7 bases at V and 5 bases at J, leaving 2 bases unmatched. Germline V gene lookup returns CDR1 SQVTM and CDR2 ANQGSEA. This CDR3 is built from 12 residues. DNA for the CDR3: TGCAGCGCCGGGACTAGCGGGGAGACCCAGTACTTC. It codes for CSAGTSGETQYF.